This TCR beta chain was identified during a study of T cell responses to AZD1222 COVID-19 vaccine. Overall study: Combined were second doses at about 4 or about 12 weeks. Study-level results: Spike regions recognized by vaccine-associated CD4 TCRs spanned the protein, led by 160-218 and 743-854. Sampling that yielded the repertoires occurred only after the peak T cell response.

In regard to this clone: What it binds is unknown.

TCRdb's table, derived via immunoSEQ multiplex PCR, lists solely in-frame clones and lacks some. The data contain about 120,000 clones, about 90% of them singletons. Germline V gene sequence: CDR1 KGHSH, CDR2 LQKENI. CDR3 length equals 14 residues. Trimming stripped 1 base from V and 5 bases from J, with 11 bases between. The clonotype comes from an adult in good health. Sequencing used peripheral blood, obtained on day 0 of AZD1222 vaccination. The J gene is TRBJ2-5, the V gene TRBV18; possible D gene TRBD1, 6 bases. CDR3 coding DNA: TGTGCCAGCTCACCACAGGGGACATCGGAGACCCAGTACTTC. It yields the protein CASSPQGTSETQYF.